These 7 T cell receptor beta chains came from one sample sequenced in a study of neurological immune-mediated disorders. TCRdb called the 5' RACE reads again in MiXCR, with one record for every CDR3 protein. The sample has tens of thousands of distinct CDR3 sequences, 17% seen once. Specimen: CD8+ T cells from blood. The receptors stem from a woman younger than 35 with multiple sclerosis.

This clonotype was seen ten or more times. The chain recombines TRBV5-1 with TRBJ2-5, with 9 bases matching TRBD2. This CDR3 has 15 residues. J gave up 5 bases and V 4 bases, and 9 bases lay outside the gene matches. The V gene's germline CDR1 is SGHRS and CDR2 YFSETQ. The CDR3 bases are TGCGCCAGCAGCCAAGGGACTAGCCGTGGTGAGACCCAGTACTTC. Translation gives CASSQGTSRGETQYF.

The J gene is TRBJ2-7, the V gene TRBV5-8, with 7 bases identical to TRBD1. The ends lost 4 bases at V and 7 bases at J; junction bases unmatched: 11. CDR3 length equals 14 residues. Germline loops: CDR1 SGHTS, CDR2 YDEGEE. CDR3 sequence: CASSRDSPLGEQYV. CDR3 nucleotide sequence: TGTGCCAGCAGCCGGGACAGCCCTCTGGGGGAGCAGTACGTC.

In its sample, this clonotype ranks as medium-sized. The chain couples TRBV5-5 to TRBJ2-3, with 7 bases that match TRBD1. This CDR3 comprises 15 residues. With 4 bases clipped from V and 2 bases from J, the junction kept 7 bases outside the gene matches. The V gene's germline CDR1 is SGHKS and CDR2 YYEKEE (reference sequence). CDR3: CASSNRDRATDTQYF. CDR3 bases: TGTGCCAGCAGCAACCGGGACAGAGCCACAGATACGCAGTATTTT. Full variable domain (rest looked up from reference TRBV5-5 and TRBJ2-3): DAGVTQSPTHLIKTRGQQVTLRCSPISGHKSVSWYQQVLGQGPQFIFQYYEKEERGRGNFPDRFSARQFPNYSSELNVNALLLGDSALYLCASSNRDRATDTQYFGPGTRLTVL.

This clonotype was counted ten times or more. V is TRBV6-5 and J is TRBJ2-6; 7 nucleotides agree with TRBD1. The CDR3 consists of 17 residues. The trim removed 2 bases at V and 2 bases at J, leaving 6 bases unmatched. The germline V gene has CDR1 MNHEY and CDR2 SVGAGI. The CDR3 protein is CASSYRGRRPGANVLTF. CDR3 DNA sequence: TGTGCCAGCAGTTACAGGGGGCGCAGGCCTGGGGCCAACGTCCTGACTTTC.

The V and J genes are TRBV7-9 and TRBJ2-1, with D unclear. Deletions cut 4 bases from V and 8 bases from J, with 12 bases between. Germline CDR1 SEHNR, CDR2 FQNEAQ (reference sequence). The CDR3 has 13 amino acids. CDR3 region: CASSSPNVDEQFF. As DNA, the CDR3 is TGTGCCAGCAGCTCGCCTAACGTTGATGAGCAGTTCTTC. Full variable domain (remainder filled in from reference TRBV7-9 and TRBJ2-1): DTGVSQNPRHKITKRGQNVTFRCDPISEHNRLYWYRQTLGQGPEFLTYFQNEAQLEKSRLLSDRFSAERPKGSFSTLEIQRTEQGDSAMYLCASSSPNVDEQFFGPGTRLTVL.

The sample holds many counts of this clonotype. The chain joins TRBV3-1 to TRBJ2-2; D unclear. Deletions cut 2 bases from V and 11 bases from J, with 12 bases between. The length of the CDR3 is 13 residues. CDR1 LGHDT and CDR2 YNNKEL come from the germline V gene (reference sequence). Here the CDR3 reads CASSQPRSIELFF. The DNA for the CDR3 is TGTGCCAGCAGCCAACCTCGAAGCATCGAGCTGTTTTTT.

At least ten counts were recorded for this clonotype. V gene TRBV9 combines with J gene TRBJ2-1; 9 nucleotides agree with TRBD2. This CDR3 region has 18 residues. CDR1 and CDR2 (germline): SGDLS, YYNGEE. V lost 1 base and J lost 7; bases outside the gene matches: 15. The DNA of the CDR3 is TGTGCCAGCAGCGTATCTCCCGGGGGAGCGGGGGGTTTTAATGAGCAGTTCTTC. Translating gives CASSVSPGGAGGFNEQFF. Combining the CDR3 with reference TRBV9 and TRBJ2-1 gives the whole variable domain DSGVTQTPKHLITATGQRVTLRCSPRSGDLSVYWYQQSLDQGLQFLIQYYNGEERAKGNILERFSAQQFPDLHSELNLSSLELGDSALYFCASSVSPGGAGGFNEQFFGPGTRLTVL.